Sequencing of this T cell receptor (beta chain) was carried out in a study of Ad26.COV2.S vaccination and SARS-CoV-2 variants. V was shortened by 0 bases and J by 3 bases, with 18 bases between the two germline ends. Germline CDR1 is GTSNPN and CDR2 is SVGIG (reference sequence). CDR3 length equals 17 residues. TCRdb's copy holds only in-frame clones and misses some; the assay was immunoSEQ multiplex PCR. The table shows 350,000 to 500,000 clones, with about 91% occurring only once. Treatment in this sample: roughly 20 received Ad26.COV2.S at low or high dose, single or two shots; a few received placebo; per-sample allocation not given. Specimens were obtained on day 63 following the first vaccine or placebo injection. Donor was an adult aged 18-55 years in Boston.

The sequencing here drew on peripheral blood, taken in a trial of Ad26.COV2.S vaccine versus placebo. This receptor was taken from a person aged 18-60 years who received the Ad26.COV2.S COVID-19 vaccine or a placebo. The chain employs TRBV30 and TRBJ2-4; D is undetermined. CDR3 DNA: TGTGCCTGGAGTGTTGTTGGGTGGGGTATGGGCAAAAACATTCAGTACTTC. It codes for CAWSVVGWGMGKNIQYF.